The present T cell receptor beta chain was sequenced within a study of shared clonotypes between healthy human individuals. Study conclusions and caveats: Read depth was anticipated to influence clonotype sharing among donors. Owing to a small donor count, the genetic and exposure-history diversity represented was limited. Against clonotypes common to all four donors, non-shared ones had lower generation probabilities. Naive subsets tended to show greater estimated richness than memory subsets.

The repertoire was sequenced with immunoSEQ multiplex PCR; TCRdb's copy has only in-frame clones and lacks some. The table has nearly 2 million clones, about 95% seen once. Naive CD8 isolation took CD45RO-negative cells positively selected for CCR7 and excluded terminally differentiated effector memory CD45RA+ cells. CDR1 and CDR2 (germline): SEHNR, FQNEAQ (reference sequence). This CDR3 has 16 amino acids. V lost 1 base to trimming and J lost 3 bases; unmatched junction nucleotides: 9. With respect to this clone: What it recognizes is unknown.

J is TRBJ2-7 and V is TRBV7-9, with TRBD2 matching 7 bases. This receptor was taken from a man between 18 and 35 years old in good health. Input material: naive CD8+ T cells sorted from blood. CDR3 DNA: TGTGCCAGCAGCTTAGGACGTTCGGGAGGCCACTACGAGCAGTACTTC. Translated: CASSLGRSGGHYEQYF.